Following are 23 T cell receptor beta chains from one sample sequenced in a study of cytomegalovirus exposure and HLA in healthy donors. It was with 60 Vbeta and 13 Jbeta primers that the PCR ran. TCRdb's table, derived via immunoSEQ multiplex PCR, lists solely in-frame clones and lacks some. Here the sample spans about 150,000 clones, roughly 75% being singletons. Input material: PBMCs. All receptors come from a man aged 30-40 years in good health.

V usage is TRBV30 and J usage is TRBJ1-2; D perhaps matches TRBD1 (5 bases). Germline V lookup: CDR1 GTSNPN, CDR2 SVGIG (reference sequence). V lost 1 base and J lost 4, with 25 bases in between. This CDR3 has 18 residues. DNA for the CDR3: TGTGCCTGGAGTGGGCCGGGAGGGGCCAGCCGGCGCGTCTATGGCTACACCTTC. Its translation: CAWSGPGGASRRVYGYTF.

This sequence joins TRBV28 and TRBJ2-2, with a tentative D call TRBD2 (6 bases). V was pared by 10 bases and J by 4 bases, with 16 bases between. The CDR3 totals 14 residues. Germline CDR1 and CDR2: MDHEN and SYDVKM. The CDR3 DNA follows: TGTGCCATGCGCGGGGCAGGGAGCACCGGGGAGCTGTTTTTT. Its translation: CAMRGAGSTGELFF.

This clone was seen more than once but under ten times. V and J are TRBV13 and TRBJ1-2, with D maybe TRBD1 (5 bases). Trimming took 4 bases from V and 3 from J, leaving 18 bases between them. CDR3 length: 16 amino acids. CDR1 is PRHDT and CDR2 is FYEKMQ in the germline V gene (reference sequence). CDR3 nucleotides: TGTGCCAGCAGCTCGGGGGGGAGGGAGGTTGACTATGGCTACACCTTC. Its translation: CASSSGGREVDYGYTF.

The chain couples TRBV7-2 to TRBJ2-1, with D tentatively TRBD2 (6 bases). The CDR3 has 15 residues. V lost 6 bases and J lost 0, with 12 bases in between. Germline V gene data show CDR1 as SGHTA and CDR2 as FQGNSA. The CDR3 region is CASSPGGSSYNEQFF. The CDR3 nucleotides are TGTGCCAGCAGTCCTGGGGGGAGCTCCTACAATGAGCAGTTCTTC. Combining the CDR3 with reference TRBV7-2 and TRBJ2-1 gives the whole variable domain GAGVSQSPSNKVTEKGKDVELRCDPISGHTALYWYRQSLGQGLEFLIYFQGNSAPDKSGLPSDRFSAERTGGSVSTLTIQRTQQEDSAVYLCASSPGGSSYNEQFFGPGTRLTVL.

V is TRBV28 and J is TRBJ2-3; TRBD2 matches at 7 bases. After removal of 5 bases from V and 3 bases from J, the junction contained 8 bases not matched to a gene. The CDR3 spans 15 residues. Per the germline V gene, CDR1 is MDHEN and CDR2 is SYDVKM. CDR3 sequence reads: CASSAAGLLTDTQYF. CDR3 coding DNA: TGTGCCAGCAGTGCCGCGGGACTACTGACAGATACGCAGTATTTT.

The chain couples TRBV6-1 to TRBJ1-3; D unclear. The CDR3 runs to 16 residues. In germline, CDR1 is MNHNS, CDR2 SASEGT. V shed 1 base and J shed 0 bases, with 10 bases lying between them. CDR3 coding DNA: TGTGCCAGCAGTGAAGGAGCACTCCTCTCTGGAAACACCATATATTTT. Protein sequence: CASSEGALLSGNTIYF.

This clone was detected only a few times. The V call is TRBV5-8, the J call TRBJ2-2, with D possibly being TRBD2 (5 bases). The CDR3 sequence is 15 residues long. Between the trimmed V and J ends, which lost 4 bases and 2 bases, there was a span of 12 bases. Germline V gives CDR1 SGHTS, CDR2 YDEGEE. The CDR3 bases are TGTGCCAGCAGCGAGAGCCGGGATAACACCGGGGAGCTGTTTTTT. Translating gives CASSESRDNTGELFF.

CDR3 protein: CASSHRGNTEAFF. Written as DNA, the CDR3 is TGTGCCAGCAGCCACAGGGGGAACACTGAAGCTTTCTTT. This chain links TRBV28 with TRBJ1-1, with 7 bases fitting TRBD1. The CDR3 totals 13 residues. Germline V gene data show CDR1 as MDHEN and CDR2 as SYDVKM. After removal of 6 bases from V and 1 base from J, the junction contained 2 bases not matched to a gene.

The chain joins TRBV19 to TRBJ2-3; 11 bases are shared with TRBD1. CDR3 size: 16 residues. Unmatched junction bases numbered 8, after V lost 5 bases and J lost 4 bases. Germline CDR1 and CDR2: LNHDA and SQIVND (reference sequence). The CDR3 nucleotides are TGTGCCAGTAGTTCCCTGGCGGGACAGGGGGCAGATACGCAGTATTTT. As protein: CASSSLAGQGADTQYF.

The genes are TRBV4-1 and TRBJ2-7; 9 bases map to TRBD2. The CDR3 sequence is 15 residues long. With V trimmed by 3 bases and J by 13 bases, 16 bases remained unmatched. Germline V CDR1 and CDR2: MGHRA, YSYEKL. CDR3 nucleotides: TGCGCCAGCAGCCAGCCGGGAAGCGGGAGGCGCGGGCAATACTTC. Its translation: CASSQPGSGRRGQYF.

The CDR3 region has the DNA TGTGCCAGCAGCGTTACTAGCGGGAGTTACGAGCAGTACTTC. Translated: CASSVTSGSYEQYF. This sequence joins TRBV11-2 and TRBJ2-7; TRBD2 agrees at 11 bases. The CDR3 has 14 amino acids. The V gene's germline CDR1 is SGHAT and CDR2 FQNNGV. Trimming cost V 5 bases and J 4 bases; bases outside gene matches: 4.

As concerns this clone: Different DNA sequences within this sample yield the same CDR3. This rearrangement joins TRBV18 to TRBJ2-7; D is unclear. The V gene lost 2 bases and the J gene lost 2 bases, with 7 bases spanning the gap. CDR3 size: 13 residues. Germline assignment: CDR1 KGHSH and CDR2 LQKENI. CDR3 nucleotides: TGTGCCAGCTCACCAAGAACTACCTACGAGCAGTACTTC. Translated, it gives CASSPRTTYEQYF. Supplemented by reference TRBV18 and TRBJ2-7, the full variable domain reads NAGVMQNPRHLVRRRGQEARLRCSPMKGHSHVYWYRQLPEEGLKFMVYLQKENIIDESGMPKERFSAEFPKEGPSILRIQQVVRGDSAAYFCASSPRTTYEQYFGPGTRLTVT.

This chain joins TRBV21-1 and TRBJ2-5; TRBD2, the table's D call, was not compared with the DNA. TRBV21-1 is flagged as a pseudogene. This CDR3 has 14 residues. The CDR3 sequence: CASSKGEPRETQYF. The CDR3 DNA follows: TGTGCCAGCAGCAAAGGGGAGCCCAGAGAGACCCAGTACTTC.

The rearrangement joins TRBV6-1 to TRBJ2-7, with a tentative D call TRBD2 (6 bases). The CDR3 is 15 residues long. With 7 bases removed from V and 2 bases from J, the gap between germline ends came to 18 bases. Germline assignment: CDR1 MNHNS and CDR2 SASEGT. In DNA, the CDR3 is TGTGCCAGCATGGTCCCCCGGGACTTTGCCTACGAGCAGTACTTC. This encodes CASMVPRDFAYEQYF.

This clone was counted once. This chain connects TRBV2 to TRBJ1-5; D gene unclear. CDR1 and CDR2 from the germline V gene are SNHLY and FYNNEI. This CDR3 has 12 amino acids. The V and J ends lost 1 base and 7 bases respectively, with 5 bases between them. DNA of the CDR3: TGTGCCAGCAGTGAAGGACTACAGCCCCAGCATTTT. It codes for CASSEGLQPQHF.

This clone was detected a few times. The CDR3 coding sequence is TGTGCCAGCAGCTTATTGTTGGGGCCGGGTGAAAAACTGTTTTTT. It specifies CASSLLLGPGEKLFF. J is TRBJ1-4 and V is TRBV7-9; the D gene is possibly TRBD1 (5 bases). This CDR3 has 15 residues. Germline V lookup: CDR1 SEHNR, CDR2 FQNEAQ (reference sequence). Deletions cut 2 bases from V and 7 bases from J, with 14 bases between.

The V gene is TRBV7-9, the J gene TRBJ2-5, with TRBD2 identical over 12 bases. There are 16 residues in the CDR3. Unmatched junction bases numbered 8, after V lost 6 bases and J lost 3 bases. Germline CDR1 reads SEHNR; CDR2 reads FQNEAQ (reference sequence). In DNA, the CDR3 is TGTGCCAGCAGTCGCTGGACTAGCGGGAAGAAAGAGACCCAGTACTTC. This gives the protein CASSRWTSGKKETQYF.

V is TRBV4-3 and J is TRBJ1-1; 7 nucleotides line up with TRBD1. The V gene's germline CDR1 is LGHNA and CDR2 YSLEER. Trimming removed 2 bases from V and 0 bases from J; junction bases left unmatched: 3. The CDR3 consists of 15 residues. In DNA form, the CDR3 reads TGCGCCAGCAGCCAACCCGGGACAGTGAACACTGAAGCTTTCTTT. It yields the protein CASSQPGTVNTEAFF.

The CDR3 region is CASFSLQGAYGGYTF. CDR3 sequence (DNA): TGTGCCAGCTTTAGCCTCCAGGGGGCATACGGTGGCTACACCTTC. The V gene is TRBV27, the J gene TRBJ1-2; 8 bases agree with TRBD1. V lost 8 bases, J lost 7 bases, and 15 bases stayed unmatched. CDR3 length: 15 amino acids. Germline V gives CDR1 MNHEY, CDR2 SMNVEV (reference sequence).

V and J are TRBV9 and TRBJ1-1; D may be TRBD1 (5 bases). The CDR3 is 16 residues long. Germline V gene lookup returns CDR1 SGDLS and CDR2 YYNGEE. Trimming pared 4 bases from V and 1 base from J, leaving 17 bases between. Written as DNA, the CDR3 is TGTGCCAGCAGCATGTGGGGGGAGGTGGGGAACACTGAAGCTTTCTTT. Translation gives CASSMWGEVGNTEAFF.

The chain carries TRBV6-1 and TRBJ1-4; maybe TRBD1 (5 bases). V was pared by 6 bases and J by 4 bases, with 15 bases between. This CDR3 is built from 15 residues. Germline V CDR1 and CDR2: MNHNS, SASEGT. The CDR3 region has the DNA TGTGCCAGCAGGTCGTGGCAGGGAGGTAATGAAAAACTGTTTTTT. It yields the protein CASRSWQGGNEKLFF.

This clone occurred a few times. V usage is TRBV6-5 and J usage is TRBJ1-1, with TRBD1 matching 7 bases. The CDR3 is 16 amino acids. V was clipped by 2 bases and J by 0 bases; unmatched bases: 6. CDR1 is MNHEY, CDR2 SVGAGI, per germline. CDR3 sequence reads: CASSYTRQGMNTEAFF. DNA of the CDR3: TGTGCCAGCAGTTACACCCGACAGGGAATGAACACTGAAGCTTTCTTT.

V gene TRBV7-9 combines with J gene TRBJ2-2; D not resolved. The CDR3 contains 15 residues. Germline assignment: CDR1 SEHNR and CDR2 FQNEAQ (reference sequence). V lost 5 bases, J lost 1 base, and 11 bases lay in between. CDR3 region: CASSPPGRNTGELFF. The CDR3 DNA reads TGTGCCAGCAGCCCCCCAGGAAGGAACACCGGGGAGCTGTTTTTT.